Shown below are 29 T cell receptor beta chains from a single sample sequenced in a study of T-cell reconstitution after alpha-beta-depleted transplantation in children. During its preparation, the TCRbeta library received unique molecular identifiers. From the PCR reads, TCRdb called clonotypes with MiXCR, one entry per CDR3 protein. The sample has 600,000 to 800,000 distinct CDR3 sequences, around 13% seen once. The starting material was PBMCs, obtained before TCRalphabeta/CD19-depleted stem cell transplant. The receptors originated from a girl between 2 and 10 years old with congenital amegakaryocytic thrombocytopenia, due to receive a stem cell transplant.

V is TRBV5-1 and J is TRBJ2-1, with TRBD1 matching over 7 bases. After removal of 1 base from V and 4 bases from J, the junction contained 5 bases not matched to a gene. The V gene's germline CDR1 is SGHRS and CDR2 YFSETQ. There are 15 residues in the CDR3. CDR3 amino acids: CASSLLTGVYNEQFF. The CDR3 coding sequence is TGCGCCAGCAGCTTGCTTACAGGGGTGTACAATGAGCAGTTCTTC.

This chain joins TRBV19 and TRBJ1-4, with D perhaps TRBD1 (5 bases). Germline CDR1 is LNHDA and CDR2 is SQIVND (reference sequence). The CDR3 is 14 amino acids. V lost 5 bases and J lost 2, with 9 bases in between. CDR3 in DNA: TGTGCCAGTAGTGGGGGGAATACTAATGAAAAACTGTTTTTT. It specifies CASSGGNTNEKLFF.

Details on this clonotype: This may be a read error: a much more frequent sequence differs by one nucleotide. This rearrangement joins TRBV12-3 or TRBV12-4 to TRBJ2-2, with TRBD1 matching over 7 bases. The V and J ends lost 6 bases and 3 bases, in that order; junction bases with no gene match: 10. The CDR3 covers 16 residues. Here the CDR3 reads CASRSTGTGDTGELFF. CDR3 nucleotides: TGTGCCAGCAGATCGACGGGTACAGGGGACACCGGGGAGCTGTTTTTT.

In its sample, this clonotype was seen many times. The chain uses TRBV5-1 and TRBJ2-3; D perhaps matches TRBD2 (6 bases). V was pared by 4 bases and J by 0 bases, with 6 bases between. The germline V gene has CDR1 SGHRS and CDR2 YFSETQ. This CDR3 comprises 13 residues. CDR3: CASSSGSTDTQYF. The CDR3 nucleotides read TGCGCCAGCAGCAGCGGGAGCACAGATACGCAGTATTTT.

This rearrangement joins TRBV5-1 to TRBJ2-3; D remains unclear. The V end was cut by 4 bases, the J end by 2 bases, with 11 bases between. CDR1 SGHRS and CDR2 YFSETQ come from the germline V gene. This CDR3 is 14 amino acids long. CDR3 nucleotides: TGCGCCAGCAGCGGCAGGTCCTACACAGATACGCAGTATTTT. This codes for CASSGRSYTDTQYF. Looking up the rest from reference TRBV5-1 and TRBJ2-3 gives the full variable domain: KAGVTQTPRYLIKTRGQQVTLSCSPISGHRSVSWYQQTPGQGLQFLFEYFSETQRNKGNFPGRFSGRQFSNSRSEMNVSTLELGDSALYLCASSGRSYTDTQYFGPGTRLTVL.

This clonotype came up once. This chain links TRBV7-9 with TRBJ2-2; 13 positions match TRBD2. The CDR3 is 17 amino acids. CDR1 and CDR2 from the germline V gene are SEHNR and FQNEAQ (reference sequence). The junction had 6 bases not matched to a gene; V was cut back by 6 bases and J by 2 bases. CDR3 residues: CASRLGLAGSNTGELFF. CDR3 bases: TGTGCCAGCAGACTGGGACTAGCGGGATCAAACACCGGGGAGCTGTTTTTT.

This clonotype was found many times. V gene TRBV15 combines with J gene TRBJ2-3; D uncertain. Germline CDR1 LNHNV, CDR2 YYDKDF (reference sequence). V dropped 9 bases and J dropped 2 bases, with 15 bases sitting between them. CDR3 size: 14 residues. CDR3 nucleotide sequence: TGTGCCACAAAGAACGGGCCGGTCACAGATACGCAGTATTTT. It encodes CATKNGPVTDTQYF.

The CDR3 loop reads CSASGGTSNQPQHF. The CDR3, as DNA: TGCAGTGCTTCGGGGGGGACATCCAATCAGCCCCAGCATTTT. The rearrangement joins TRBV20-1 to TRBJ1-5; D perhaps matches TRBD1 (6 bases). The germline CDR1 and CDR2 sequences are DFQATT and SNEGSKA (reference sequence). CDR3 length equals 14 residues. V lost 5 bases and J 3 bases, leaving 14 bases between the germline ends.

At least ten counts were recorded for this clonotype. This rearrangement joins TRBV29-1 to TRBJ2-5, with D perhaps TRBD2 (6 bases). This CDR3 contains 15 residues. In germline, CDR1 is SQVTM, CDR2 ANQGSEA. The V and J ends lost 1 base and 4 bases respectively, with 16 bases between them. As DNA, the CDR3 is TGCAGCGTTGAAGGCCCGGACTACTCCGGAGAGACCCAGTACTTC. Residues: CSVEGPDYSGETQYF.

This clonotype was counted at least ten times. The chain links TRBV12-3 or TRBV12-4 to TRBJ1-4, with D possibly being TRBD1 (5 bases). The CDR3 spans 16 residues. Trimming left V 1 base short and J 4 bases short, with 13 bases between. CDR3 sequence reads: CASSLGLGQINEKLFF. As DNA, the CDR3 is TGTGCCAGCAGTTTAGGTCTGGGGCAGATTAATGAAAAACTGTTTTTT.

This chain connects TRBV3-1 to TRBJ1-2; 8 bases align to TRBD1. The CDR3 is 14 amino acids. Unmatched junction bases numbered 10, after V lost 6 bases and J lost 7 bases. The germline V gene encodes CDR1 LGHDT and CDR2 YNNKEL (reference sequence). DNA for the CDR3: TGTGCCAGCAGATCCCTAGGGACAGGCTTTGGCTACACCTTC. It translates to CASRSLGTGFGYTF.

CDR3 loop: CSVGTGTVYNEQFF. The CDR3 DNA follows: TGCAGCGTGGGAACCGGGACGGTGTACAATGAGCAGTTCTTC. The J gene is TRBJ2-1, the V gene TRBV29-1; D may correspond to TRBD1 or TRBD2 (5 bases each). Trimming shortened V by 6 bases and J by 4 bases, and 16 bases separated the two germline ends. This CDR3 region has 14 residues. From germline, CDR1 is SQVTM and CDR2 ANQGSEA.

Ten or more counts support this clonotype. V gene TRBV12-3 or TRBV12-4 combines with J gene TRBJ1-5, with no clear D. The V gene lost 3 bases and the J gene lost 0 bases, with 9 bases spanning the gap. This CDR3 has 15 amino acids. As DNA, the CDR3 is TGTGCCAGCAGTTTGTCTTGGGATAGCAATCAGCCCCAGCATTTT. As protein: CASSLSWDSNQPQHF.

This clonotype was seen only a few times. The chain carries TRBV18 and TRBJ2-1; 11 bases align to TRBD2. V trimming: 0 bases; J trimming: 0 bases; junction bases outside the gene matches: 4. CDR1 is KGHSH, CDR2 LQKENI, per germline. The CDR3 totals 18 residues. CDR3 bases: TGTGCCAGCTCACCACCCGATAGCGGGAGGGCCTCCTACAATGAGCAGTTCTTC. This sequence encodes CASSPPDSGRASYNEQFF.

Many counts were recorded for this clonotype. The rearrangement uses TRBV20-1 and TRBJ1-5; D is unclear. The CDR3 runs to 12 residues. The V gene lost 6 bases and the J gene lost 5 bases, with 11 bases spanning the gap. From germline, CDR1 is DFQATT and CDR2 SNEGSKA (reference sequence). The CDR3 reads CSAGRGDQPQHF. CDR3 nucleotide sequence: TGCAGTGCCGGGCGCGGAGATCAGCCCCAGCATTTT.

The chain employs TRBV7-8 and TRBJ2-2, with 13 bases lining up with TRBD2. V lost 5 bases and J lost 2; bases outside the gene matches: 8. The V gene's germline CDR1 is SGHVS and CDR2 FQNEAQ. CDR3 length equals 18 residues. Written as DNA, the CDR3 is TGTGCCAGCAGCCCAAGACTAGCGGGGGGCTCTAACACCGGGGAGCTGTTTTTT. It yields the protein CASSPRLAGGSNTGELFF.

The chain joins TRBV3-1 to TRBJ2-5; D is undetermined. Per the germline V gene, CDR1 is LGHDT and CDR2 is YNNKEL (reference sequence). V lost 4 bases, J lost 4 bases, and 10 bases lay in between. The CDR3 consists of 13 residues. The CDR3 coding sequence is TGTGCCAGCAGCCTACCCCTCCGAGAGACCCAGTACTTC. Its protein is CASSLPLRETQYF.

There are a few counts of this clonotype. V is TRBV28 and J is TRBJ2-7; tentatively, D is TRBD1 (6 bases). V was clipped by 4 bases and J by 6 bases, with 25 bases between them. The CDR3 runs 17 residues. Germline CDR1 reads MDHEN; CDR2 reads SYDVKM. The CDR3 loop reads CASSSIPYRARTSEQYF. The CDR3 region has the DNA TGTGCCAGCAGTTCGATTCCTTACAGGGCGCGGACCTCCGAGCAGTACTTC.

This clonotype has a handful of counts. This rearrangement joins TRBV20-1 to TRBJ2-3, with TRBD2 matching over 12 bases. CDR3 size: 15 residues. V shed 4 bases, J shed 5 bases, and the junction held 7 bases outside the gene matches. In germline, CDR1 is DFQATT, CDR2 SNEGSKA (reference sequence). The CDR3 is CSAILAGGARDTQYF. As DNA, the CDR3 is TGCAGTGCTATTCTAGCGGGAGGGGCCCGAGATACGCAGTATTTT.

The gene calls are TRBV7-9 and TRBJ2-7; D is possibly TRBD1 or TRBD2 (5 bases each). Germline-derived CDR1 and CDR2 are SEHNR and FQNEAQ (reference sequence). CDR3 length: 16 residues. Trimming removed 6 bases from V and 4 bases from J, with 22 bases in between. CDR3: CASRPTSGTWTYEQYF. The CDR3 nucleotides read TGTGCCAGCAGACCAACCTCCGGGACGTGGACGTACGAGCAGTACTTC.

This clonotype has at least ten counts. The rearrangement links TRBV29-1 to TRBJ2-1; weak D call: TRBD2 (6 bases). With 5 bases removed from V and 4 bases from J, the gap between germline ends came to 39 bases. This CDR3 comprises 22 residues. CDR1 is SQVTM and CDR2 is ANQGSEA in the germline V gene. The CDR3 region is CSVLPLGMNTLGGAAWYNEQFF. In DNA form, the CDR3 reads TGCAGCGTTTTGCCCCTCGGGATGAACACCTTAGGCGGGGCGGCCTGGTACAATGAGCAGTTCTTC.

This clonotype was counted between two and nine times. This chain links TRBV19 with TRBJ1-1, with unresolved D. Germline values: CDR1 LNHDA, CDR2 SQIVND (reference sequence). The CDR3 has 15 residues. V was trimmed by 5 bases and J by 0 bases, leaving 13 bases between them. The DNA of the CDR3 is TGTGCCAGTAGTCGTAGGGCCAGGATGAACACTGAAGCTTTCTTT. This translates into CASSRRARMNTEAFF.

CDR3 sequence (DNA): TGTGCCAGCAGAAAACTAGCGGGTCTCACCGGGGAGCTGTTTTTT. Encoded protein: CASRKLAGLTGELFF. V usage is TRBV11-2 and J usage is TRBJ2-2; 9 bases agree with TRBD2. Losses at the gene ends were 6 bases for V and 4 bases for J; bases not matched to a gene: 6. CDR3 length equals 15 residues. Germline CDR1 and CDR2: SGHAT and FQNNGV.

This clonotype was counted many times. The CDR3 DNA reads as TGCAGTGCTACGAGGGGCGACGGCACAGATACGCAGTATTTT. Amino acid sequence: CSATRGDGTDTQYF. The V and J genes are TRBV20-1 and TRBJ2-3; D possibly matches TRBD1 or TRBD2 (5 bases each). The V gene's germline CDR1 is DFQATT and CDR2 SNEGSKA (reference sequence). The V end lost 4 bases, the J end lost 1 base, and 12 bases lay between the germline ends. This CDR3 has 14 amino acids.

This clonotype has at least ten counts. The chain is built from TRBV12-3 or TRBV12-4 and TRBJ2-1, with 7 bases fitting TRBD2. The CDR3 contains 17 residues. Trimming at V came to 4 bases and at J to 2 bases, leaving 11 bases not matched to a gene. The DNA for the CDR3 is TGTGCCAGCAGTTCTTGGGGAGGGCCGGTGGCCTACAATGAGCAGTTCTTC. Translating it yields CASSSWGGPVAYNEQFF.

This clonotype was picked up many times. V usage is TRBV5-8 and J usage is TRBJ1-5, with 8 bases that match TRBD1. CDR1 and CDR2 (germline): SGHTS, YDEGEE. The V segment lost 2 bases and the J segment 4 bases; nucleotides outside the gene matches: 5. The CDR3 has 15 residues. The CDR3 reads CASSFRQGRNQPQHF. Here the CDR3 DNA reads TGTGCCAGCAGCTTCAGACAGGGGCGGAATCAGCCCCAGCATTTT.

This chain uses TRBV28 with TRBJ2-3; TRBD2 aligns across 8 bases. CDR1 is MDHEN and CDR2 is SYDVKM in the germline V gene. This CDR3 spans 16 amino acids. With V trimmed by 2 bases and J by 5 bases, 9 bases remained unmatched. This CDR3 is CASSLRDPGLGDTQYF. The DNA for the CDR3 is TGTGCCAGCAGTTTACGCGACCCGGGACTAGGAGATACGCAGTATTTT. Complete variable domain (other parts from reference TRBV28 and TRBJ2-3): DVKVTQSSRYLVKRTGEKVFLECVQDMDHENMFWYRQDPGLGLRLIYFSYDVKMKEKGDIPEGYSVSREKKERFSLILESASTNQTSMYLCASSLRDPGLGDTQYFGPGTRLTVL.

In regard to this clonotype: This may stem from a read error, because a much larger clone lies one nucleotide away. The chain recombines TRBV7-8 with TRBJ2-1; D remains ambiguous. V was trimmed by 5 bases and J by 11 bases, leaving 13 bases between them. The germline V gene has CDR1 SGHVS and CDR2 FQNEAQ. The CDR3 is made up of 12 amino acids. As DNA, the CDR3 is TGTGCCAGCAGCCTATTTTCCTTTAAGCAGTTCTTC. It codes for CASSLFSFKQFF.

CDR3 nucleotide sequence: TGTGCCAGCAGTTACGCCGGGACAGGGCATGGTGAGCAGTTCTTC. Amino acids: CASSYAGTGHGEQFF. This chain links TRBV6-5 with TRBJ2-1, with 9 bases aligning to TRBD1. The germline V gene encodes CDR1 MNHEY and CDR2 SVGAGI. The CDR3 runs 15 residues. The ends lost 2 bases at V and 9 bases at J; junction bases unmatched: 8.